These 20 T cell receptor beta chains were sequenced from one sample in a study of glioma-infiltrating T cells after dendritic cell vaccination. Generated by immunoSEQ multiplex PCR, the TCRdb table keeps only in-frame clones and is missing some. In the table there are approximately 82,000 clones, 85% to 90% of which are singletons. Sample: blood, taken before dendritic cell vaccination. These receptors were collected from a human donor with glioblastoma.

This chain connects TRBV10-3 to TRBJ2-1; TRBD2 matches at 13 bases. The CDR3 loop spans 15 amino acids. From germline, CDR1 is ENHRY and CDR2 SYGVKD. The V and J ends lost 6 bases and 8 bases, in that order; junction bases with no gene match: 7. CDR3 DNA sequence: TGTGCCATCAGGGGACTAGCGGGGAACCTTGATGAGCAGTTCTTC. The encoded protein is CAIRGLAGNLDEQFF.

The rearrangement links TRBV7-2 to TRBJ1-3; D is unclear. CDR3 size: 12 residues. In germline, CDR1 is SGHTA, CDR2 FQGNSA. The V end lost 5 bases, the J end lost 3 bases, and 5 bases lay between the germline ends. CDR3 in DNA: TGTGCCAGCAGCCCCGTTGGAAACACCATATATTTT. Its protein product is CASSPVGNTIYF.

This chain uses TRBV11-2 with TRBJ1-4; D uncertain. CDR3 size: 14 residues. V lost 2 bases and J 5 bases, leaving 9 bases between the germline ends. CDR1 is SGHAT, CDR2 FQNNGV, per germline. CDR3 nucleotides: TGTGCCAGCAGCTTACAACCGGGGAATGAAAAACTGTTTTTT. This gives the protein CASSLQPGNEKLFF.

This clone was detected once. This chain connects TRBV2 to TRBJ2-5, with D possibly being TRBD1 (6 bases). V was clipped by 7 bases and J by 2 bases, with 14 bases between them. The CDR3 is 14 residues long. From germline, CDR1 is SNHLY and CDR2 FYNNEI. DNA of the CDR3: TGTGCCAGCACTTCCAGGGGCGCGCAAGAGACCCAGTACTTC. Protein product: CASTSRGAQETQYF. The full variable domain, in which reference TRBV2 and TRBJ2-5 provide the parts outside the CDR3, is EPEVTQTPSHQVTQMGQEVILRCVPISNHLYFYWYRQILGQKVEFLVSFYNNEISEKSEIFDDQFSVERPDGSNFTLKIRSTKLEDSAMYFCASTSRGAQETQYFGPGTRLLVL.

The chain couples TRBV29-1 to TRBJ1-5; a weak D match, TRBD1 (6 bases). The germline V gene encodes CDR1 SQVTM and CDR2 ANQGSEA. This CDR3 comprises 12 residues. The ends were cut back, 4 bases at V and 4 bases at J, with 8 bases in the middle. This CDR3 is CSVATGNQPQHF. Here the CDR3 DNA reads TGCAGCGTTGCAACAGGGAATCAGCCCCAGCATTTT. Drawing the rest from reference TRBV29-1 and TRBJ1-5, the complete variable domain is SAVISQKPSRDICQRGTSLTIQCQVDSQVTMMFWYRQQPGQSLTLIATANQGSEATYESGFVIDKFPISRPNLTFSTLTVSNMSPEDSSIYLCSVATGNQPQHFGDGTRLSIL.

The J gene is TRBJ2-1, the V gene TRBV29-1, with a weak D call TRBD2 (6 bases). Germline V gene lookup returns CDR1 SQVTM and CDR2 ANQGSEA. V was shortened by 0 bases and J by 2 bases, with 8 bases between the two germline ends. This CDR3 is 14 amino acids long. The CDR3 coding sequence is TGCAGCGTTGAAGAGGCGGGAACCTACAATGAGCAGTTCTTC. Translating gives CSVEEAGTYNEQFF.

The genes are TRBV25-1 and TRBJ1-1; D unclear. Germline CDR1 is MGHDK and CDR2 is SYGVNS. Trimming removed 2 bases from V and 0 bases from J, with 13 bases in between. The CDR3 is made up of 16 amino acids. The CDR3: CASSEAGSGLNTEAFF. CDR3 nucleotides: TGTGCCAGCAGTGAAGCGGGGAGCGGACTGAACACTGAAGCTTTCTTT.

The chain is built from TRBV6-5 and TRBJ2-1, with D tentatively TRBD1 (6 bases). The length of the CDR3 is 15 residues. Germline CDR1 reads MNHEY; CDR2 reads SVGAGI. Trimming stripped 2 bases from V and 2 bases from J, with 10 bases between. For the CDR3, the DNA is TGTGCCAGCAGTTACACCAGGGGTACCTACAATGAGCAGTTCTTC. It encodes CASSYTRGTYNEQFF.

The chain links TRBV7-9 to TRBJ1-1; 7 nucleotides align to TRBD1. Per the germline V gene, CDR1 is SEHNR and CDR2 is FQNEAQ (reference sequence). V gave up 5 bases and J gave up 6 bases; unmatched junction bases: 9. This CDR3 contains 14 residues. In DNA form, the CDR3 reads TGTGCCAGCAGCCCCGACAGGGTCACCCCTGAAGCTTTCTTT. It yields the protein CASSPDRVTPEAFF.

The chain is built from TRBV11-2 and TRBJ2-7; TRBD1 matches 11 bases. The CDR3 consists of 15 residues. Per germline, CDR1 SGHAT and CDR2 FQNNGV. J gave up 0 bases and V 3 bases, and 1 base lay outside the gene matches. The CDR3: CASSLGTGGSYEQYF. Here the CDR3 DNA reads TGTGCCAGCAGCTTGGGGACAGGGGGCTCCTACGAGCAGTACTTC.

The rearrangement joins TRBV2 to TRBJ1-1; D might be TRBD1 (5 bases). V lost 4 bases and J 4 bases, leaving 13 bases between the germline ends. Germline CDR1 and CDR2: SNHLY and FYNNEI. The CDR3 loop spans 14 amino acids. The DNA for the CDR3 is TGTGCCAGCAGTGGGGAAAGGGGTAGCACTGAAGCTTTCTTT. It is translated as CASSGERGSTEAFF.

This clone was counted a single time. The genes are TRBV6-6 and TRBJ2-4; D call uncertain. From germline, CDR1 is MNHNY and CDR2 SVGAGI (reference sequence). Trimming took off 6 bases at V and 0 bases at J, with 15 bases between the two ends. This CDR3 contains 16 residues. The CDR3 is CASSPPGSLAKNIQYF. CDR3 coding DNA: TGTGCCAGCAGCCCCCCGGGTTCCTTAGCCAAAAACATTCAGTACTTC.

This clone was counted a single time. V and J are TRBV5-1 and TRBJ2-7; 8 bases match TRBD1. In germline, CDR1 is SGHRS, CDR2 YFSETQ. The V and J ends lost 6 bases and 1 base, in that order; junction bases with no gene match: 6. The CDR3 loop spans 14 amino acids. The CDR3 loop reads CASKQGQESYEQYF. For the CDR3, the DNA is TGCGCCAGCAAGCAGGGACAGGAGTCCTACGAGCAGTACTTC.

V usage is TRBV5-6 and J usage is TRBJ2-7; 15 bases line up with TRBD2. The trim removed 2 bases at V and 6 bases at J, leaving 15 bases unmatched. Germline-derived CDR1 and CDR2 are SGHDT and YYEEEE. The CDR3 has 19 residues. The CDR3 spells CASSFYPGTGTSGRSEQYF. The DNA for the CDR3 is TGTGCCAGCAGCTTTTATCCGGGTACGGGGACTAGCGGGAGGTCCGAGCAGTACTTC.

The V gene is TRBV6-5, the J gene TRBJ2-1; 10 bases align to TRBD1. The CDR3 is 15 amino acids. Germline V gene sequence: CDR1 MNHEY, CDR2 SVGAGI. After removal of 6 bases from V and 4 bases from J, the junction contained 6 bases not matched to a gene. CDR3 in amino acids: CASSTGTGDYNEQFF. As DNA, the CDR3 is TGTGCCAGCAGCACGGGGACAGGGGATTACAATGAGCAGTTCTTC.

The chain joins TRBV2 to TRBJ2-2; perhaps TRBD2 as D (6 bases). Per germline, CDR1 SNHLY and CDR2 FYNNEI. V lost 7 bases to trimming and J lost 4 bases, with 16 bases between them. The CDR3 is made up of 15 amino acids. This CDR3 is CASTTRGSGTGELFF. CDR3 coding DNA: TGTGCCAGCACAACCCGGGGGTCGGGCACCGGGGAGCTGTTTTTT.

V gene TRBV6-1 combines with J gene TRBJ2-7; 7 nucleotides agree with TRBD1. Germline loops: CDR1 MNHNS, CDR2 SASEGT. The CDR3 has 13 amino acids. Trimming took 7 bases from V and 4 from J; bases not matched to a gene: 7. The CDR3 DNA reads TGTGCCAGCATCCGGGACAGAGGATACGAGCAGTACTTC. It yields the protein CASIRDRGYEQYF.

The chain uses TRBV4-1 and TRBJ1-1; TRBD1 is a possible D gene (5 bases). The CDR3 loop spans 15 amino acids. The V gene's germline CDR1 is MGHRA and CDR2 YSYEKL. The germline V and J ends were trimmed by 3 bases and 4 bases, with 15 bases remaining between them. The DNA of the CDR3 is TGCGCCAGCAGCCAGGGACGGGGGTTCGCCACTGAAGCTTTCTTT. It specifies CASSQGRGFATEAFF.

V usage is TRBV19 and J usage is TRBJ2-7; 7 bases align to TRBD2. CDR1 and CDR2 (germline): LNHDA, SQIVND (reference sequence). The length of the CDR3 is 14 residues. As DNA, the CDR3 is TGTGCGAGTTCCCGGGGGGACCCCACCTACGAGCAGTACTTC. Amino acid sequence: CASSRGDPTYEQYF.

The chain is built from TRBV6-1 and TRBJ2-5, with 11 positions matching TRBD1. Germline V lookup: CDR1 MNHNS, CDR2 SASEGT. The CDR3 is 15 residues long. After removal of 1 base from V and 5 bases from J, the junction contained 3 bases not matched to a gene. CDR3 sequence: CASSEVGQGAETQYF. The CDR3 DNA reads TGTGCCAGCAGTGAAGTTGGACAGGGGGCTGAGACCCAGTACTTC.